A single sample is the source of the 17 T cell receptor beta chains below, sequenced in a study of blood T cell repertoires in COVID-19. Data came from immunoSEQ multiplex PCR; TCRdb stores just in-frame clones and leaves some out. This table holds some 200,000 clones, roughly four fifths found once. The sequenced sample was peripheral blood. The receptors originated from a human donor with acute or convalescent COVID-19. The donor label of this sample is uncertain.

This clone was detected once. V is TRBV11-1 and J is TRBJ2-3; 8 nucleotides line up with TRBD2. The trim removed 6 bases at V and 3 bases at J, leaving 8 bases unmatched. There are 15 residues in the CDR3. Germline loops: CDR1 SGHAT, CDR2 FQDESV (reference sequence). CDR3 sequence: CASSAAGEGTDTQYF. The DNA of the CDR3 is TGTGCCAGCAGTGCAGCGGGAGAGGGGACAGATACGCAGTATTTT.

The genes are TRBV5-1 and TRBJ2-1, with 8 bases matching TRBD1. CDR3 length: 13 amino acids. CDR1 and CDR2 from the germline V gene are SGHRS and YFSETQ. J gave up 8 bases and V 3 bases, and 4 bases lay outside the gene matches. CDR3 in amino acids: CASSSYRGDEQFF. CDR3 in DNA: TGCGCCAGCAGCTCCTACAGGGGGGATGAGCAGTTCTTC. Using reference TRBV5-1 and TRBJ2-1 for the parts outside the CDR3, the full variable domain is KAGVTQTPRYLIKTRGQQVTLSCSPISGHRSVSWYQQTPGQGLQFLFEYFSETQRNKGNFPGRFSGRQFSNSRSEMNVSTLELGDSALYLCASSSYRGDEQFFGPGTRLTVL.

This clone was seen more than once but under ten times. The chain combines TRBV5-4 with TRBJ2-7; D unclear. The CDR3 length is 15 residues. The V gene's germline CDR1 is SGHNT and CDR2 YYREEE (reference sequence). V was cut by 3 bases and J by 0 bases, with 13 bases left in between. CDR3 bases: TGTGCCAGCAGCTCAAGAAAGACGGGCTCCTACGAGCAGTACTTC. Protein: CASSSRKTGSYEQYF.

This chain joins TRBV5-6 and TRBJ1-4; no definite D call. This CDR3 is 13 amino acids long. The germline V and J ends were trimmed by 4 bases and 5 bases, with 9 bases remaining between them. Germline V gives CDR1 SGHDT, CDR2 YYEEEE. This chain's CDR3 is CASSGLPNEKLFF. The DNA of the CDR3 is TGTGCCAGCAGCGGGCTCCCAAATGAAAAACTGTTTTTT.

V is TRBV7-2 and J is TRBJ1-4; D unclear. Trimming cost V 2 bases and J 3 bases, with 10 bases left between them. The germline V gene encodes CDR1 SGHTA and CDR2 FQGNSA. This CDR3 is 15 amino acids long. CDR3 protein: CASSLQREANEKLFF. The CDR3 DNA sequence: TGTGCCAGCAGCTTACAGAGGGAGGCTAATGAAAAACTGTTTTTT. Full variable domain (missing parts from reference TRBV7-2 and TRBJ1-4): GAGVSQSPSNKVTEKGKDVELRCDPISGHTALYWYRQSLGQGLEFLIYFQGNSAPDKSGLPSDRFSAERTGGSVSTLTIQRTQQEDSAVYLCASSLQREANEKLFFGSGTQLSVL.

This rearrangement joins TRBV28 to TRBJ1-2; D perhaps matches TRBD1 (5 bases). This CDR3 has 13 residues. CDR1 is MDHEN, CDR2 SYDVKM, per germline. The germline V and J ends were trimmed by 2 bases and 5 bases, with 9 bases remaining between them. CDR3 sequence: CASSLGAFYGYTF. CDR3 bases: TGTGCCAGCAGTTTAGGGGCTTTTTATGGCTACACCTTC.

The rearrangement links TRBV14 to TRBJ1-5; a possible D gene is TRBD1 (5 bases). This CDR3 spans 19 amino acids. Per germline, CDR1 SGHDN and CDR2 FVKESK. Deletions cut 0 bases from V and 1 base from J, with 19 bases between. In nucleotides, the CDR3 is TGTGCCAGCAGCCAAGATCCGGGCAGGGTGAGGTGGAGCAATCAGCCCCAGCATTTT. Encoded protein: CASSQDPGRVRWSNQPQHF.

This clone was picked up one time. The CDR3 nucleotides read TGTGCCAGCAGCTTGGACGGGTACAATGAGCAGTTCTTC. This sequence encodes CASSLDGYNEQFF. V is TRBV5-4 and J is TRBJ2-1; D unclear. The length of the CDR3 is 13 residues. Looked up from germline, CDR1 is SGHNT and CDR2 is YYREEE (reference sequence). Trimming cost V 0 bases and J 4 bases, with 5 bases left between them.

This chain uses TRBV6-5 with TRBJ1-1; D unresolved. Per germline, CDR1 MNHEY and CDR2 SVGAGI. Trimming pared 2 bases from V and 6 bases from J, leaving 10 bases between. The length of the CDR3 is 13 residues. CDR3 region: CASSYRGSAEAFF. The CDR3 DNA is TGTGCCAGCAGTTACAGAGGAAGCGCTGAAGCTTTCTTT.

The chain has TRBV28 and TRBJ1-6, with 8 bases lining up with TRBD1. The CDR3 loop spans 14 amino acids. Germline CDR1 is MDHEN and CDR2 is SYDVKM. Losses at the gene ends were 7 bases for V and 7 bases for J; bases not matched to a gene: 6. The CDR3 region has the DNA TGTGCCAGCAAGGGGGGACAGGACAATTCACCCCTCCACTTT. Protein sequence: CASKGGQDNSPLHF.

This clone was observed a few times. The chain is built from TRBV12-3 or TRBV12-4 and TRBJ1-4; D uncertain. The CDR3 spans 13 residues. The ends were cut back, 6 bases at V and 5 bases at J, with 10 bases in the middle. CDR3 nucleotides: TGTGCCAGCAGCCCTACCGGGAATGAAAAACTGTTTTTT. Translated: CASSPTGNEKLFF.

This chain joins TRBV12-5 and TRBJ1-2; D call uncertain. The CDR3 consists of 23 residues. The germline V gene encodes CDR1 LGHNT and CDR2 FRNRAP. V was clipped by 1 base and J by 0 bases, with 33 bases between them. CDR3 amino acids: CASGLAMRGATGLGDLANYGYTF. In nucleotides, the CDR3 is TGTGCTAGTGGTTTGGCCATGCGCGGTGCGACCGGGCTCGGGGATTTAGCTAACTATGGCTACACCTTC.

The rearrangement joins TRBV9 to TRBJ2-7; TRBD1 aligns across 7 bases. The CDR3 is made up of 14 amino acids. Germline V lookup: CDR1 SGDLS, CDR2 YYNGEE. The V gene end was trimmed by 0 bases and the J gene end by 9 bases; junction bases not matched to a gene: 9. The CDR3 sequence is CASSVEQGMGVQYF. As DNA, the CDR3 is TGTGCCAGCAGCGTAGAACAGGGGATGGGGGTGCAGTACTTC.

CDR3 amino acids: CASSISGGAANEQFF. In DNA, the CDR3 is TGTGCCAGCAGCATTAGCGGGGGGGCTGCCAATGAGCAGTTCTTC. The rearrangement joins TRBV7-9 to TRBJ2-1; 11 nucleotides align to TRBD2. J gave up 6 bases and V 5 bases, and 6 bases lay outside the gene matches. Germline values: CDR1 SEHNR, CDR2 FQNEAQ (reference sequence). The CDR3 sequence is 15 residues long. Based on the CDR3 plus reference TRBV7-9 and TRBJ2-1, the full variable domain is DTGVSQNPRHKITKRGQNVTFRCDPISEHNRLYWYRQTLGQGPEFLTYFQNEAQLEKSRLLSDRFSAERPKGSFSTLEIQRTEQGDSAMYLCASSISGGAANEQFFGPGTRLTVL.

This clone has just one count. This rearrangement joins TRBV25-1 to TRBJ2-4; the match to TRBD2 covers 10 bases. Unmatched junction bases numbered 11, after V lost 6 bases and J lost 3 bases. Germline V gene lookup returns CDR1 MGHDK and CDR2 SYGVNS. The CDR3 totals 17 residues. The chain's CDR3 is CASRQSGTSEGKNIQYF. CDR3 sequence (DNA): TGTGCCAGCAGACAATCCGGGACTAGCGAAGGCAAAAACATTCAGTACTTC.

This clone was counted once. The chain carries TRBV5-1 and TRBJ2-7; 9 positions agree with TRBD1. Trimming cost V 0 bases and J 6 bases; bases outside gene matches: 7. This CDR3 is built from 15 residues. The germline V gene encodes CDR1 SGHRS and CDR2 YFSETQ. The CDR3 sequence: CASSLVGTGTGEQYF. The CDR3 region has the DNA TGCGCCAGCAGCTTGGTGGGGACAGGGACTGGCGAGCAGTACTTC. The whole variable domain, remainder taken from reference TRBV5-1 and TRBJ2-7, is KAGVTQTPRYLIKTRGQQVTLSCSPISGHRSVSWYQQTPGQGLQFLFEYFSETQRNKGNFPGRFSGRQFSNSRSEMNVSTLELGDSALYLCASSLVGTGTGEQYFGPGTRLTVT.

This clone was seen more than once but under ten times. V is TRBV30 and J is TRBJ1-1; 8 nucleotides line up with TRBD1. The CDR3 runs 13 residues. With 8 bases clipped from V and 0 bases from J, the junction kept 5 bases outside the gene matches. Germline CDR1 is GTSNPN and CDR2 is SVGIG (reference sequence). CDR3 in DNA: TGTGCCAGTCGACAGGGGATGAACACTGAAGCTTTCTTT. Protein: CASRQGMNTEAFF. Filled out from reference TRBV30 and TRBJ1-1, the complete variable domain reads SQTIHQWPATLVQPVGSPLSLECTVEGTSNPNLYWYRQAAGRGLQLLFYSVGIGQISSEVPQNLSASRPQDRQFILSSKKLLLSDSGFYLCASRQGMNTEAFFGQGTRLTVV.